Given below is one T cell receptor beta chain in context. The data were obtained in a study of blood T cell repertoires in COVID-19. Overall study context: The analysed material was cDNA or gDNA that came from T cells, B-cell-depleted T cells, or PBMCs.

Participants, roughly 18 to 90 years old, spanned under 30 US areas. Study processing details: For nucleated cells, counts were estimated from reference gene primer amplification. The data were produced by immunoSEQ multiplex PCR, yet TCRdb's version contains in-frame clones alone and is incomplete. That table furnishes V, J and clone size, whereas the DNA furnished D and trimming. Altogether fewer than 350,000 clones are present, 85% to 90% being singletons, with the ten largest covering roughly 3.9%. Sequenced material: PBMCs or T cells enriched from blood (not recorded which). The TCR was taken from a woman in her thirties with acute COVID-19.

DNA for the CDR3: TGTGCCAGCAGCCTCGACAGGGACTCTGGAAACACCATATATTTT. Translated: CASSLDRDSGNTIYF. This chain connects TRBV6-5 to TRBJ1-3; 7 bases fit TRBD1. This CDR3 region has 15 residues. Germline V CDR1 and CDR2: MNHEY, SVGAGI. V shed 6 bases, J shed 0 bases, and the junction held 5 bases outside the gene matches.